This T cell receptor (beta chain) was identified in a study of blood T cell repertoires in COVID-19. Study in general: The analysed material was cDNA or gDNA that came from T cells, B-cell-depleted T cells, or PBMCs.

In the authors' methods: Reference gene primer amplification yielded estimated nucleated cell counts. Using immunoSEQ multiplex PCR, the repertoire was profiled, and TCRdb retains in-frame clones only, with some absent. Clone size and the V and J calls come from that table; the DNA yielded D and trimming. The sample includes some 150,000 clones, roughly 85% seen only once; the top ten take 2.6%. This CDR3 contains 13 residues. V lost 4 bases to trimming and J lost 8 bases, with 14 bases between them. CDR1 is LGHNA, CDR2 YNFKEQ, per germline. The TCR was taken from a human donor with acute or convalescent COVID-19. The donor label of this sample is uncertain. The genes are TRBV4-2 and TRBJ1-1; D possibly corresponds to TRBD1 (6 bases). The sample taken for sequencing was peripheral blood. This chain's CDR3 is CASSPKQGGEAFF. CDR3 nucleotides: TGTGCCAGCAGCCCCAAACAGGGCGGGGAAGCTTTCTTT.